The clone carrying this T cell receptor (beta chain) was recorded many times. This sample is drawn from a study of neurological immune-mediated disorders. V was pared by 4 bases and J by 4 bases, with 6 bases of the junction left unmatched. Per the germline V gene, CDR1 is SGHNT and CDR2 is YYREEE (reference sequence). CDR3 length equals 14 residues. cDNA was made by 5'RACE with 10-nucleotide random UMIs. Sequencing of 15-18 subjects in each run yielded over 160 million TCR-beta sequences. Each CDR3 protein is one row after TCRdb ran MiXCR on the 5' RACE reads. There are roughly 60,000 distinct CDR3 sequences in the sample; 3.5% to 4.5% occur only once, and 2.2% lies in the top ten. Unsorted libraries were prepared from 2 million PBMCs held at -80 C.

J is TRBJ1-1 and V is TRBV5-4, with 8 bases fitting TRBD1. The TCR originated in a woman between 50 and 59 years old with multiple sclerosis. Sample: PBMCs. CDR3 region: CASSTAGGPTEAFF. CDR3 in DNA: TGTGCCAGCAGCACCGCAGGGGGCCCCACTGAAGCTTTCTTT.